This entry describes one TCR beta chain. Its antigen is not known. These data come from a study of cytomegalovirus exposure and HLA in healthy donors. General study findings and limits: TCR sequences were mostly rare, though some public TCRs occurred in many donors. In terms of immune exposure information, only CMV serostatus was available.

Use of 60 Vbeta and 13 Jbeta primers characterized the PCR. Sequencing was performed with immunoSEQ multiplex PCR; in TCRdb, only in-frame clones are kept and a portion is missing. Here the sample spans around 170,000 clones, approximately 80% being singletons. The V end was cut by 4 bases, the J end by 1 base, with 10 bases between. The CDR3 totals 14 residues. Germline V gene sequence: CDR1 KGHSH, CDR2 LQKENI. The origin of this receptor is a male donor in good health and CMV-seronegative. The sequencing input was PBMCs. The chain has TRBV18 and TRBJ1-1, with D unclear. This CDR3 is CASSRLDGNTEAFF. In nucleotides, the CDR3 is TGTGCCAGCTCACGGCTAGACGGGAACACTGAAGCTTTCTTT.